The T cell receptor beta chain under discussion was sequenced for a study of T cell clusters in autoimmune cytopenias. The study's findings and limits: No experiment has yet validated the function of the T cell clusters defined in silico.

TRB amplification used approximately 250 ng of peripheral blood genomic DNA. This clonotype registers medium-sized (0.01 to 0.1%) by frequency. As yet, its antigen is unknown. TRB was amplified by touch-down multiplex PCR, primer pools A and B combined. TCRdb re-analyzed the multiplex PCR reads; it lists each CDR3 protein once, without DNA. Reported are 3,000 or so distinct CDR3 sequences; the ten largest clones contain around 25%. The receptor's source is a human donor with an autoimmune cytopenia or autoimmune hepatitis (not recorded which). Sequenced material: peripheral blood.

The CDR3 loop reads CASSLRPDVLYEQYF. V and J are TRBV7-2 and TRBJ2-7. From germline, CDR1 is SGHTA and CDR2 FQGNSA. The CDR3 has 15 residues.